These 24 T cell receptor beta chains share one sample of origin, sequenced in a study of beta chain features in type 1 diabetes. Reverse transcribing all isolated RNA meant expressed TCRB transcripts were sequenced. This table comes from immunoSEQ multiplex PCR, and its TCRdb copy is limited to in-frame clones, with some not included. This repertoire shows a few hundred thousand clones, around 10% found once; its top ten account for 0.03% to 0.04%. The sample consisted of naive CD4+ T cells from blood. The receptors originated from a woman aged 18-30 years in good health.

This clone was seen a handful of times. The chain carries TRBV9 and TRBJ1-2, with D hard to call. Looked up from germline, CDR1 is SGDLS and CDR2 is YYNGEE. This CDR3 has 15 amino acids. V dropped 0 bases and J dropped 8 bases, with 17 bases sitting between them. The DNA for the CDR3 is TGTGCCAGCAGCGTAGGTCAGGCTAAGACGACCGGCTACACCTTC. Protein: CASSVGQAKTTGYTF.

This chain links TRBV25-1 with TRBJ2-1; the match to TRBD2 covers 10 bases. CDR1 is MGHDK, CDR2 SYGVNS, per germline. Trimming took 5 bases from V and 7 from J; bases not matched to a gene: 5. The CDR3 has 14 residues. CDR3 sequence (DNA): TGTGCCAGCAGTCTGAGCGGGGGGGCAAATGAGCAGTTCTTC. Its protein product is CASSLSGGANEQFF.

This clone occurred a few times. The CDR3, as DNA: TGCGCCAGCAGCTTTGGGCCTCAAACGCACCTTACAGATGGCTACACCTTC. Translating it yields CASSFGPQTHLTDGYTF. The chain uses TRBV5-1 and TRBJ1-2; D unresolved. Trimming removed 2 bases at V and 6 bases at J, with 23 bases between. The CDR3 extends over 17 amino acids. CDR1 and CDR2 from the germline V gene are SGHRS and YFSETQ.

V gene TRBV5-1 combines with J gene TRBJ2-2; the match to TRBD2 covers 12 bases. In germline, CDR1 is SGHRS, CDR2 YFSETQ. Losses at the gene ends were 5 bases for V and 2 bases for J; bases not matched to a gene: 7. The CDR3 spans 17 residues. This CDR3 is CASRPTSGSSNTGELFF. Written as DNA, the CDR3 is TGCGCCAGCAGACCGACTAGCGGGAGTTCTAACACCGGGGAGCTGTTTTTT.

This chain uses TRBV6-1 with TRBJ2-5, with 9 bases matching TRBD2. From germline, CDR1 is MNHNS and CDR2 SASEGT. This CDR3 spans 16 amino acids. The V segment lost 2 bases and the J segment 4 bases; nucleotides outside the gene matches: 8. DNA of the CDR3: TGTGCCAGCAGTGAACGGCGGGAGGGCCGGGGAGAGACCCAGTACTTC. It codes for CASSERREGRGETQYF.

This chain links TRBV7-9 with TRBJ2-1; a weak D match, TRBD2 (6 bases). Trimming pared 8 bases from V and 2 bases from J, leaving 22 bases between. In germline, CDR1 is SEHNR, CDR2 FQNEAQ (reference sequence). The CDR3 extends over 17 amino acids. The DNA of the CDR3 is TGTGCCAGCCAAGGACTACGGGCGCAGGGTCCCTACAATGAGCAGTTCTTC. This codes for CASQGLRAQGPYNEQFF.

This clone was observed a handful of times. The gene calls are TRBV28 and TRBJ2-5; 9 bases line up with TRBD2. Germline assignment: CDR1 MDHEN and CDR2 SYDVKM. With 9 bases clipped from V and 2 bases from J, the junction kept 19 bases outside the gene matches. CDR3 length equals 18 residues. In DNA, the CDR3 is TGTGCCAGTTCGGGGCTAGCGGGGCCCTCAATTTCACAAGAGACCCAGTACTTC. It encodes CASSGLAGPSISQETQYF.

A few counts support this clone. The chain combines TRBV6-1 with TRBJ2-3; 8 bases are shared with TRBD2. Germline values: CDR1 MNHNS, CDR2 SASEGT. J was trimmed by 3 bases and V by 4 bases; bases with no gene match: 15. This CDR3 is 18 amino acids long. CDR3 amino acids: CASSADAVKGLVTDTQYF. The CDR3, as DNA: TGTGCCAGCAGTGCGGATGCCGTTAAGGGACTAGTTACAGATACGCAGTATTTT.

In its sample, this clone was seen a few times. V and J are TRBV5-4 and TRBJ2-1, with 7 bases that match TRBD2. J gave up 8 bases and V 3 bases, and 11 bases lay outside the gene matches. This CDR3 is built from 15 residues. CDR1 SGHNT and CDR2 YYREEE come from the germline V gene (reference sequence). The CDR3 protein is CASSSRTRSLDEQFF. The DNA for the CDR3 is TGTGCCAGCAGCTCCCGGACTAGATCTCTGGATGAGCAGTTCTTC.

This clone has just a few counts. The chain links TRBV9 to TRBJ1-1; 8 bases line up with TRBD1. The V gene end was trimmed by 4 bases and the J gene end by 4 bases; junction bases not matched to a gene: 6. Germline V gene lookup returns CDR1 SGDLS and CDR2 YYNGEE. CDR3 length: 14 residues. The CDR3 DNA reads as TGTGCCAGCAGCCCGAGGACAGGGACCACTGAAGCTTTCTTT. It translates to CASSPRTGTTEAFF.

This clone appeared a few times. The chain is built from TRBV12-5 and TRBJ2-2; possible D gene TRBD2, 5 bases. With 6 bases removed from V and 6 bases from J, the gap between germline ends came to 8 bases. CDR3 length equals 12 residues. Germline V gives CDR1 LGHNT, CDR2 FRNRAP. The DNA for the CDR3 is TGTGCTAGTGGGGCGGAGGCCGGGGAGCTGTTTTTT. Its translation is CASGAEAGELFF.

This clone was seen only a few times. This chain uses TRBV6-5 with TRBJ1-2; TRBD1 might be the D (6 bases). The V gene lost 5 bases and the J gene lost 8 bases, with 15 bases spanning the gap. CDR3 length equals 13 residues. Germline lookup yields CDR1 MNHEY and CDR2 SVGAGI. The CDR3 here is CASSRRQVEGYTF. CDR3 sequence (DNA): TGTGCCAGCAGTCGCCGACAGGTAGAGGGCTACACCTTC.

This clone has ten or more counts. The chain joins TRBV4-2 to TRBJ2-1; D is uncertain. CDR1 is LGHNA and CDR2 is YNFKEQ in the germline V gene. This CDR3 region has 14 residues. Trimming left V 0 bases short and J 6 bases short, with 9 bases between. The CDR3 coding sequence is TGTGCCAGCAGCCAAGAACCACTATCCAATGAGCAGTTCTTC. This sequence encodes CASSQEPLSNEQFF.

This clone appeared a few times. The V call is TRBV29-1, the J call TRBJ1-1; no definite D call. Looked up from germline, CDR1 is SQVTM and CDR2 is ANQGSEA. This CDR3 is built from 10 residues. V was clipped by 7 bases and J by 1 base, with 4 bases between them. The CDR3 coding sequence is TGCAGCGGACAGAACACTGAAGCTTTCTTT. Translated: CSGQNTEAFF. The variable domain in full, completed from reference TRBV29-1 and TRBJ1-1, reads SAVISQKPSRDICQRGTSLTIQCQVDSQVTMMFWYRQQPGQSLTLIATANQGSEATYESGFVIDKFPISRPNLTFSTLTVSNMSPEDSSIYLCSGQNTEAFFGQGTRLTVV.

The chain employs TRBV4-2 and TRBJ2-1; TRBD2 might be the D (6 bases). With 1 base removed from V and 5 bases from J, the gap between germline ends came to 15 bases. Germline V CDR1 and CDR2: LGHNA, YNFKEQ. CDR3 length: 16 residues. Here the CDR3 reads CASSQGPRGADNEQFF. The CDR3 DNA follows: TGTGCCAGCAGCCAAGGGCCTCGCGGGGCAGACAATGAGCAGTTCTTC.

This clone was counted only a few times. The V gene is TRBV29-1, the J gene TRBJ1-5, with D maybe TRBD1 (6 bases). V was pared by 4 bases and J by 6 bases, with 10 bases between. CDR3 length equals 12 residues. The germline V gene encodes CDR1 SQVTM and CDR2 ANQGSEA. CDR3 nucleotides: TGCAGCGTTGGGTCAGGGGTTCAGCCCCAGCATTTT. The encoded protein is CSVGSGVQPQHF.

V and J are TRBV19 and TRBJ1-1, with D unclear. Germline V gives CDR1 LNHDA, CDR2 SQIVND (reference sequence). The V end was cut by 5 bases, the J end by 0 bases, with 7 bases between. This CDR3 has 13 amino acids. The CDR3 loop reads CASSEVLNTEAFF. The CDR3 bases are TGTGCCAGTAGTGAGGTTTTGAACACTGAAGCTTTCTTT.

The chain employs TRBV4-1 and TRBJ2-1; D is unclear. The CDR3 is 16 amino acids. In germline, CDR1 is MGHRA, CDR2 YSYEKL. V lost 3 bases and J lost 0, with 12 bases in between. CDR3 DNA sequence: TGCGCCAGCAGCCAGCTGTCATCGAGCTCCTACAATGAGCAGTTCTTC. Amino acids: CASSQLSSSSYNEQFF.

This clone was counted only a few times. CDR3 sequence (DNA): TGTGCCTGGTCACAGGGAGTCCCCTACGAGCAGTACTTC. It is translated as CAWSQGVPYEQYF. The gene calls are TRBV30 and TRBJ2-7; the D gene is possibly TRBD1 (6 bases). Trimming cost V 5 bases and J 2 bases, with 13 bases left between them. Germline values: CDR1 GTSNPN, CDR2 SVGIG (reference sequence). The CDR3 extends over 13 amino acids.

The V call is TRBV5-4, the J call TRBJ2-2; D uncertain. In germline, CDR1 is SGHNT, CDR2 YYREEE (reference sequence). This CDR3 spans 13 amino acids. V was trimmed by 4 bases and J by 2 bases, leaving 6 bases between them. The CDR3 is CASSARNTGELFF. Written as DNA, the CDR3 is TGTGCCAGCAGCGCCAGAAACACCGGGGAGCTGTTTTTT.

The chain is built from TRBV6-1 and TRBJ2-1, with D perhaps TRBD2 (5 bases). This CDR3 is 16 amino acids long. In germline, CDR1 is MNHNS, CDR2 SASEGT. V gave up 4 bases and J gave up 2 bases, with 15 bases separating them. DNA for the CDR3: TGTGCCAGCAGTGGACTATACCCCAAGCCCTACAATGAGCAGTTCTTC. It translates to CASSGLYPKPYNEQFF.

The chain combines TRBV6-1 with TRBJ2-5; 7 bases are a match to TRBD2. Per germline, CDR1 MNHNS and CDR2 SASEGT. V shed 6 bases and J 8 bases; nucleotides not matched to a gene: 6. The CDR3 loop spans 12 amino acids. This CDR3 is CASRSPTSTQYF. CDR3 nucleotide sequence: TGTGCCAGCAGATCCCCGACTAGCACCCAGTACTTC.

This clone was detected a few times. This CDR3 is CASSSGTGGRPQHF. For the CDR3, the DNA is TGTGCCAGCAGCTCCGGGACAGGGGGACGGCCCCAGCATTTT. The V and J genes are TRBV7-2 and TRBJ1-5; the match to TRBD1 covers 11 bases. Germline values: CDR1 SGHTA, CDR2 FQGNSA. J was trimmed by 9 bases and V by 4 bases; bases with no gene match: 5. CDR3 length: 14 residues.

This clone showed up just a few times. The chain recombines TRBV30 with TRBJ1-1; no firm D call. The V end was cut by 3 bases, the J end by 1 base, with 12 bases between. The length of the CDR3 is 14 residues. The germline V gene encodes CDR1 GTSNPN and CDR2 SVGIG (reference sequence). The chain's CDR3 is CAWSSGGRNTEAFF. In DNA form, the CDR3 reads TGTGCCTGGAGCTCTGGTGGCAGGAACACTGAAGCTTTCTTT.